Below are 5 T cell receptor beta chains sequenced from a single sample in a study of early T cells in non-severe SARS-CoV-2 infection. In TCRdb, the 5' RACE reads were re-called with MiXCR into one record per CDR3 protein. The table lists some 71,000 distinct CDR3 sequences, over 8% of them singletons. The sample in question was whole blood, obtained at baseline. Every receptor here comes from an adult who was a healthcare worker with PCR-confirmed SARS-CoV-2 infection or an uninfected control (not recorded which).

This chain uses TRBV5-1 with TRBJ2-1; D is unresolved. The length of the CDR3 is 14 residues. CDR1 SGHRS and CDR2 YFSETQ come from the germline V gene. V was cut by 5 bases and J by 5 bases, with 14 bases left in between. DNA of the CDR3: TGCGCCAGCAGGCCCCTGGGCGGTAACAATGAGCAGTTCTTC. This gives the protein CASRPLGGNNEQFF.

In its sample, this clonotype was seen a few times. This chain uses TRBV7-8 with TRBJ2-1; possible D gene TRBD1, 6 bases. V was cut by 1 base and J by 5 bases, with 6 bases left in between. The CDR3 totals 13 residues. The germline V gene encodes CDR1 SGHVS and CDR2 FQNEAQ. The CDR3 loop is CASSLGQDNEQFF. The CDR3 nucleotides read TGTGCCAGCAGCTTAGGACAGGACAATGAGCAGTTCTTC.

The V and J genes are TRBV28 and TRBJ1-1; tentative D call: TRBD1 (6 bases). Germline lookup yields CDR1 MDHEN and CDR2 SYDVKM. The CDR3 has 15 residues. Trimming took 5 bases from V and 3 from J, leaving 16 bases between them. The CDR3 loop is CASSGQGGRYTEAFF. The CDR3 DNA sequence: TGTGCCAGCAGTGGTCAAGGGGGGCGCTACACTGAAGCTTTCTTT.

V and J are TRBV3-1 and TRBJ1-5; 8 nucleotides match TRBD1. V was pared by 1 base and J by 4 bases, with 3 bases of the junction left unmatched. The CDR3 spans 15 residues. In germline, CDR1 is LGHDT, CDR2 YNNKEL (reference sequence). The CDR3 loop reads CASSQGQGMNQPQHF. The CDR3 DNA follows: TGTGCCAGCAGCCAAGGACAGGGGATGAATCAGCCCCAGCATTTT.

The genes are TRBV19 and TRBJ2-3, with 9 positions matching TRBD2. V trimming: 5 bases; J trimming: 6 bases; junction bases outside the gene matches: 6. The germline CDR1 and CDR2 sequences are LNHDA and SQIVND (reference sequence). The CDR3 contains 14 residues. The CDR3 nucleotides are TGTGCCAGTAGTTTGGCGGGAGGGCACGATACGCAGTATTTT. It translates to CASSLAGGHDTQYF.